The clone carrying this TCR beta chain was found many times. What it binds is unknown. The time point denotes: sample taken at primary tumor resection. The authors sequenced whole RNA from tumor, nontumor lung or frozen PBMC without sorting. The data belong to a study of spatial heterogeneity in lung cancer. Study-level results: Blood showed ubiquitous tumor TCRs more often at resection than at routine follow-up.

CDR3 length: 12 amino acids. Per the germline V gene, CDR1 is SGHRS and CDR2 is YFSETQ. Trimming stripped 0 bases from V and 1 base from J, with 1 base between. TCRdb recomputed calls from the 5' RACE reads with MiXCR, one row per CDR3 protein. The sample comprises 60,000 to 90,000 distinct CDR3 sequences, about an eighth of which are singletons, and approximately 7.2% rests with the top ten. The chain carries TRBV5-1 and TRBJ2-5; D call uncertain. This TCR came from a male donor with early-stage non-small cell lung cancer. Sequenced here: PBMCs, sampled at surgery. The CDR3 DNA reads TGCGCCAGCAGCTTGGCCCAAGAGACCCAGTACTTC. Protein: CASSLAQETQYF.